This T cell receptor (beta chain) was found in a study of beta chain features in type 1 diabetes. Study-level background: Age and gender were similar between patients and healthy donors, as were cell yields.

Sequencing targeted expressed TCRB transcripts, as all isolated RNA had been reverse transcribed. Approximately 3.4 million reads, on average, came from each naive, central memory and regulatory T cell sample. Data came from immunoSEQ multiplex PCR; TCRdb stores just in-frame clones and leaves some out. This table holds over 500,000 clones, 15% found once. This clone was seen only once. The antigen is unknown. General study results and limits: Shortening of TCRB CDR3s, moderate but significant, appeared in all four CD4+ subsets of Type 1 diabetes patients. For type 1 diabetes patients, VDJ junctions showed fewer insertions and more deletions.

V was clipped by 1 base and J by 7 bases, with 14 bases between them. This CDR3 has 14 residues. CDR1 is SGHRS and CDR2 is YFSETQ in the germline V gene. The chain employs TRBV5-1 and TRBJ1-2; D not certain. The sample consisted of naive CD4+ T cells from blood. The TCR comes from a young man in good health. CDR3 protein: CASSLTGEKAGYTF. The CDR3, as DNA: TGCGCCAGCAGCTTGACCGGGGAAAAGGCTGGCTACACCTTC.